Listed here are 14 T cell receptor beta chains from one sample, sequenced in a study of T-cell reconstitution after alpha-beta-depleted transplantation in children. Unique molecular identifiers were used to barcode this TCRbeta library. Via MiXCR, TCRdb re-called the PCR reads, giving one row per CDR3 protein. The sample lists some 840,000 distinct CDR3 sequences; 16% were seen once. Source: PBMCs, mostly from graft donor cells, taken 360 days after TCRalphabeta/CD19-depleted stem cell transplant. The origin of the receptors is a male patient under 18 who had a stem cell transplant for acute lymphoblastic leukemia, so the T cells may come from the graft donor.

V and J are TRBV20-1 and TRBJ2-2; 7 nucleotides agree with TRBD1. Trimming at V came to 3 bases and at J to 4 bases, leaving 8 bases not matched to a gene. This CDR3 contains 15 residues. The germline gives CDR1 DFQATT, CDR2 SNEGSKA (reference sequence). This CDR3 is CSARGRDSPTGELFF. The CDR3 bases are TGCAGTGCTAGGGGCCGGGACAGCCCCACCGGGGAGCTGTTTTTT.

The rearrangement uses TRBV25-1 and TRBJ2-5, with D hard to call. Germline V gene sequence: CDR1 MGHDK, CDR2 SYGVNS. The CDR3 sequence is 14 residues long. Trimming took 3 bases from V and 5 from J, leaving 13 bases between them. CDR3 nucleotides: TGTGCCAGCAGTGACCCCTCAATGGTGGAGACCCAGTACTTC. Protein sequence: CASSDPSMVETQYF.

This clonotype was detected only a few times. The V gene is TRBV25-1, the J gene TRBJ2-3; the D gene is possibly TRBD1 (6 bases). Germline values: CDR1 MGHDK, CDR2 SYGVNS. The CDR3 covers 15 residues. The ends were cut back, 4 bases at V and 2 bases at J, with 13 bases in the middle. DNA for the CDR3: TGTGCCAGCAGTGGGACCAGGGGATCCACAGATACGCAGTATTTT. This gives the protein CASSGTRGSTDTQYF.

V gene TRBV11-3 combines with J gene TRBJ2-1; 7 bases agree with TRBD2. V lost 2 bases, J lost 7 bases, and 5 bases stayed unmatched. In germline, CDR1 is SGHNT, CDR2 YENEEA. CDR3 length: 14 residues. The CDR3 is CASSLSSGGNEQFF. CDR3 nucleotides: TGTGCCAGCAGCTTATCTAGCGGAGGGAATGAGCAGTTCTTC.

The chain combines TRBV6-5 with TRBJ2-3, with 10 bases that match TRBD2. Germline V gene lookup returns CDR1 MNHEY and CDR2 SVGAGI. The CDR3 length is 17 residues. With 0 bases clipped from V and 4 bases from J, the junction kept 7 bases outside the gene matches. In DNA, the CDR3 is TGTGCCAGCAGTTACTCGTATCCAGCGGGAGGGGCAGATACGCAGTATTTT. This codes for CASSYSYPAGGADTQYF.

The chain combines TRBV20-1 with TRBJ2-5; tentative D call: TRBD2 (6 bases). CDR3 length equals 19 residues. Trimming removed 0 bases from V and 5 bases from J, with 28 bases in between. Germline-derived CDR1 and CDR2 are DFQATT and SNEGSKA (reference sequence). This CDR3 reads CSARDRKGLSIGRRETQYF. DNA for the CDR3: TGCAGTGCTAGAGATAGAAAGGGGCTGTCTATAGGGAGGAGGGAGACCCAGTACTTC.

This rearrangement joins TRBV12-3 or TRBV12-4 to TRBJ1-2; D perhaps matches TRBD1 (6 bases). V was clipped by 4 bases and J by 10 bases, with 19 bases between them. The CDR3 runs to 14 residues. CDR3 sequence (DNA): TGTGCCAGCAGTTCCCTACTGACAGGTGGGAACTACACCTTC. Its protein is CASSSLLTGGNYTF.

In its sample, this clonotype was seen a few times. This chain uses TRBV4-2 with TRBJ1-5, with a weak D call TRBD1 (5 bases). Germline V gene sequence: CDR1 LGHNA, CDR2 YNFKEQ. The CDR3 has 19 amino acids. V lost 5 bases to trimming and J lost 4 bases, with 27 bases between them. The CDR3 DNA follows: TGTGCCAGCAGCAGGAGCGGTGAGGGGTCAGGAGGACGAAATCAGCCCCAGCATTTT. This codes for CASSRSGEGSGGRNQPQHF.

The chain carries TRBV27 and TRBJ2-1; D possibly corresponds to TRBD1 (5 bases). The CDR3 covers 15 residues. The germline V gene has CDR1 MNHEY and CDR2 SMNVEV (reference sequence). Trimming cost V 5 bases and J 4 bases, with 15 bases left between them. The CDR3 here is CASSPTGAGYNEQFF. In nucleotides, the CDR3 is TGTGCCAGCAGTCCAACCGGAGCAGGGTACAATGAGCAGTTCTTC.

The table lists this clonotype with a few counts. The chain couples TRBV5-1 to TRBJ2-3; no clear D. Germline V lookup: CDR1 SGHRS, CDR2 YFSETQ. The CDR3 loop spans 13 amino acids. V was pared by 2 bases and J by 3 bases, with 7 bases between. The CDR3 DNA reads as TGCGCCAGCAGCTTCCGGATTACAGATACGCAGTATTTT. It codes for CASSFRITDTQYF.

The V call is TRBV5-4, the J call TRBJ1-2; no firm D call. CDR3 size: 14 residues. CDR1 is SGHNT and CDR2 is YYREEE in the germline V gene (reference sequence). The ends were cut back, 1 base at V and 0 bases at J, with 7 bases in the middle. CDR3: CASSLPTANYGYTF. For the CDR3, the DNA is TGTGCCAGCAGCTTGCCCACCGCTAACTATGGCTACACCTTC. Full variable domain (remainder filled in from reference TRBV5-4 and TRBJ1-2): ETGVTQSPTHLIKTRGQQVTLRCSSQSGHNTVSWYQQALGQGPQFIFQYYREEENGRGNFPPRFSGLQFPNYSSELNVNALELDDSALYLCASSLPTANYGYTFGSGTRLTVV.

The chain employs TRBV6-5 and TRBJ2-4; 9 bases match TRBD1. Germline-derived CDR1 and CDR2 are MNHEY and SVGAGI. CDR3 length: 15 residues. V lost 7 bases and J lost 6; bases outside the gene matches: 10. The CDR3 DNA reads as TGTGCCAGCATGTTAACCGGGACAGGGCGAAACATTCAGTACTTC. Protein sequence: CASMLTGTGRNIQYF.

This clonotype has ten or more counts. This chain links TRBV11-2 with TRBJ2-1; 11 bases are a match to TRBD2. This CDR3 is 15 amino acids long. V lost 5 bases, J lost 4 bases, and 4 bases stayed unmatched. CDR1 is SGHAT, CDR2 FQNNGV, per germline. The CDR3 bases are TGTGCCAGCAGCGCGACTAGCGGGGCTTACAATGAGCAGTTCTTC. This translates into CASSATSGAYNEQFF.

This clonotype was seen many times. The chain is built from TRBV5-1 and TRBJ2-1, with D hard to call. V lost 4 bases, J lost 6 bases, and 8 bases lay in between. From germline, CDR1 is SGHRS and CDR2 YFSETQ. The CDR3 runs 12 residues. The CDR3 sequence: CASSEIPNEQFF. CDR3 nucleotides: TGCGCCAGCAGCGAAATACCCAATGAGCAGTTCTTC.